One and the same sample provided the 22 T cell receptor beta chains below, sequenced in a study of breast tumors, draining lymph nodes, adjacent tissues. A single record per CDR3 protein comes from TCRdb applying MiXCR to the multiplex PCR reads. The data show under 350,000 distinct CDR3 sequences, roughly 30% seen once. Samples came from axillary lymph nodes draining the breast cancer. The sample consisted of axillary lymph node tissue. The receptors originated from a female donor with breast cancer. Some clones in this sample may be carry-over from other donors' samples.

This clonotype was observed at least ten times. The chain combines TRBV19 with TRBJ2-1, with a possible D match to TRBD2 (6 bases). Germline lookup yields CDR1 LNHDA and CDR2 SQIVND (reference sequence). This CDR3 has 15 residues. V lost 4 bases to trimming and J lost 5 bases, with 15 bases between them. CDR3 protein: CASSNFGTGHNEQFF. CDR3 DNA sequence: TGTGCCAGTAGTAATTTCGGGACTGGACACAATGAGCAGTTCTTC.

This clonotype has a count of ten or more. The CDR3 reads CASREGQKQETQYF. The CDR3 DNA is TGTGCCAGCAGGGAGGGACAGAAACAAGAGACCCAGTACTTC. The V gene is TRBV6-1, the J gene TRBJ2-5, with D perhaps TRBD1 (7 bases). Germline V gives CDR1 MNHNS, CDR2 SASEGT. V lost 6 bases, J lost 2 bases, and 13 bases lay in between. This CDR3 comprises 14 residues.

The CDR3 here is CASSMYSPYNEQFF. DNA for the CDR3: TGTGCCAGCAGCATGTATAGCCCCTACAATGAGCAGTTCTTC. This chain uses TRBV6-2 or TRBV6-3 with TRBJ2-1, with D hard to call. The V and J ends lost 6 bases and 2 bases respectively, with 11 bases between them. CDR1 and CDR2 (germline): MNHEY, SVGEGT. This CDR3 is 14 amino acids long.

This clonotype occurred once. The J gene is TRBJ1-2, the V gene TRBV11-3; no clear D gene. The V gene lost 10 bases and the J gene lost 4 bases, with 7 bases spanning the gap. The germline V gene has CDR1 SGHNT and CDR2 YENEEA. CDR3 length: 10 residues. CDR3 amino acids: CATLVYGYTF. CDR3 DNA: TGTGCCACCTTGGTCTATGGCTACACCTTC.

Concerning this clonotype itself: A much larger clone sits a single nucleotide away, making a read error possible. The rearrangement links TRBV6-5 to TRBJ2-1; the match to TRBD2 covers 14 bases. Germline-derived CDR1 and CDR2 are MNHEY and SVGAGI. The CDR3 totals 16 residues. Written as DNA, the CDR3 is TGTGCCAGCAGTCCCAGGACTAGCGGGGGGTACAATGAGCGGTTCTTC. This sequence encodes CASSPRTSGGYNERFF.

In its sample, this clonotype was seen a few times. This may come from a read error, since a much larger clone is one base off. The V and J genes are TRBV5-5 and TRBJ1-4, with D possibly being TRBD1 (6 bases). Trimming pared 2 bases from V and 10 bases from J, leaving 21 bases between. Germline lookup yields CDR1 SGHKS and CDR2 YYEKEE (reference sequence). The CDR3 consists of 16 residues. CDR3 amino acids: CASSFAVSRGIGKLFF. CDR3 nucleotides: TGTGCCAGCAGCTTCGCGGTTTCGAGGGGGATTGGAAAACTGTTTTTT.

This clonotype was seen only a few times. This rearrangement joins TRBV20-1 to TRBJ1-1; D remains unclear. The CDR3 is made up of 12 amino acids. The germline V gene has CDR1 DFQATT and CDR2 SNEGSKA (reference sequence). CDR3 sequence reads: CSARRLGTEAFF. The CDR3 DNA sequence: TGCAGCGCTCGACGGCTGGGCACTGAAGCTTTCTTT.

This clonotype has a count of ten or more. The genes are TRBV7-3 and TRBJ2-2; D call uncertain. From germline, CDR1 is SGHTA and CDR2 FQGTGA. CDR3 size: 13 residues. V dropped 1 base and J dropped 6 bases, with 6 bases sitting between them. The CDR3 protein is CASSLIGPGELFF. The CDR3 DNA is TGTGCCAGCAGCTTAATCGGGCCCGGGGAGCTGTTTTTT. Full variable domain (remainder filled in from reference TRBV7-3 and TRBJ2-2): GAGVSQTPSNKVTEKGKYVELRCDPISGHTALYWYRQSLGQGPEFLIYFQGTGAADDSGLPNDRFFAVRPEGSVSTLKIQRTERGDSAVYLCASSLIGPGELFFGEGSRLTVL.

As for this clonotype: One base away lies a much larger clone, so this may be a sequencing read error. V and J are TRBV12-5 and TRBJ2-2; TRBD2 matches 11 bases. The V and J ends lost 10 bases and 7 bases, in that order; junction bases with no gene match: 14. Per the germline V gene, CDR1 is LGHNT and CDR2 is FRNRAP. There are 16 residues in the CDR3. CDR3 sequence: CATGTSGLGRSGELFF. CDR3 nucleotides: TGTGCTACCGGGACTAGCGGACTGGGGCGGAGCGGGGAGCTGTTTTTT.

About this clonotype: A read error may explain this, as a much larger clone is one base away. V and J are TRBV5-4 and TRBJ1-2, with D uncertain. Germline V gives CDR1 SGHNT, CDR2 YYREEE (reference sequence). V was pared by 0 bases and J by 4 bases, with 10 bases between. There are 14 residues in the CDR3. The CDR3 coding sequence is TGTGCCAGCAGCTTGGGAGGACCGGGCTATGGCTACACCTTC. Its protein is CASSLGGPGYGYTF.

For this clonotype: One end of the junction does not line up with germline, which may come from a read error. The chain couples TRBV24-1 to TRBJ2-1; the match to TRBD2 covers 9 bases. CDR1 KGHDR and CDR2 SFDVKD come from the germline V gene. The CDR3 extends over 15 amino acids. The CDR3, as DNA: TGTGCCACCAGTGATCCCGGACTAGCGAGCAAAGAGCAGTTTTTC. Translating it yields CATSDPGLASKEQFF.

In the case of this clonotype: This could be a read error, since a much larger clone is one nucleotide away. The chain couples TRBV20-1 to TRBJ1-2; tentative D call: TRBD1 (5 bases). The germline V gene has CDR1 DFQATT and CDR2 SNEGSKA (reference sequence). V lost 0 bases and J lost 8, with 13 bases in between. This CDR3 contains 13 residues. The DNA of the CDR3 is TGCAGTGCTAGAGATCGGGGGGAGGGGGGCTACACCTTC. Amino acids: CSARDRGEGGYTF.

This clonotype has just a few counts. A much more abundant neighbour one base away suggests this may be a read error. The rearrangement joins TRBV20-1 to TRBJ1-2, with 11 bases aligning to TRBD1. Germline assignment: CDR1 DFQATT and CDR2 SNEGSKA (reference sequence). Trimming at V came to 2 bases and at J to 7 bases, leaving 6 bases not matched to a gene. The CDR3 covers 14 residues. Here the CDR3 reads CSARKGQGGSGYTF. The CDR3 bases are TGCAGTGCTAGAAAGGGACAGGGGGGCTCTGGCTACACCTTC.

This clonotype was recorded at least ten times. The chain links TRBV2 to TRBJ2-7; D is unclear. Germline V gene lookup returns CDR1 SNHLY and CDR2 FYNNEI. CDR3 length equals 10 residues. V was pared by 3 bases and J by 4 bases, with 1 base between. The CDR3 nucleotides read TGTGCCAGCAGTGATTACGAGCAGTACTTC. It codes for CASSDYEQYF.

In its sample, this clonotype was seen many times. CDR3 loop: CASRKSGTRNEQFF. The CDR3 DNA reads as TGTGCCAGCAGGAAATCAGGGACTAGAAATGAGCAGTTCTTC. This sequence joins TRBV7-6 and TRBJ2-1; TRBD2 aligns across 8 bases. The CDR3 has 14 amino acids. Trimming at V came to 6 bases and at J to 7 bases, leaving 8 bases not matched to a gene. CDR1 and CDR2 from the germline V gene are SGHVS and FNYEAQ.

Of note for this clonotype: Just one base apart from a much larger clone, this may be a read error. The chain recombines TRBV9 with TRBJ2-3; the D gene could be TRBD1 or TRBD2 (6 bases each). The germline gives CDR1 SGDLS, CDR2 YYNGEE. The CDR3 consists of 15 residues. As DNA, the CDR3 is TGTGCCAGCAGCGTAATCACCGGGGGCGAAGATACGCCGTATTTT. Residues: CASSVITGGEDTPYF. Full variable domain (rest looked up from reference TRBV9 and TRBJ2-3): DSGVTQTPKHLITATGQRVTLRCSPRSGDLSVYWYQQSLDQGLQFLIQYYNGEERAKGNILERFSAQQFPDLHSELNLSSLELGDSALYFCASSVITGGEDTPYFGPGTRLTVL.

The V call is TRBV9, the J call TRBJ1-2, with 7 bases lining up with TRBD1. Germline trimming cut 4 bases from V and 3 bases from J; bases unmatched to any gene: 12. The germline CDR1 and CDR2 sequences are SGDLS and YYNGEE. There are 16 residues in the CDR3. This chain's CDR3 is CASSFTGQPSDYGYTF. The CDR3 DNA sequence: TGTGCCAGCAGCTTCACGGGACAGCCTTCGGACTATGGCTACACCTTC.

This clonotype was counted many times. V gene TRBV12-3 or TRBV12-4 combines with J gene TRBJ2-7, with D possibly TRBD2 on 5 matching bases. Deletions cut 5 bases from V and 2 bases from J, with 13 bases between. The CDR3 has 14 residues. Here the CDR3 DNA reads TGTGCCAGCAGTGGAGGCAGGCCGACCTACGAGCAGTACTTC. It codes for CASSGGRPTYEQYF.

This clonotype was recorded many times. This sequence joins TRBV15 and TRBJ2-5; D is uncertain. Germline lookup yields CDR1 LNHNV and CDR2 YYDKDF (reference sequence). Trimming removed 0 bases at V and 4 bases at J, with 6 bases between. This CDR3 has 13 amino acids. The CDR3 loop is CATSRDDGETQYF. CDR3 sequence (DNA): TGTGCCACCAGCAGAGATGATGGAGAGACCCAGTACTTC.

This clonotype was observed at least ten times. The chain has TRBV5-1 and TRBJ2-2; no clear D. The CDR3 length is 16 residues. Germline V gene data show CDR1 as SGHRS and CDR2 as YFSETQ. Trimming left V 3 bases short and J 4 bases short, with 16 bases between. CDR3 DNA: TGCGCCAGCAGCTCGGACGGAAGTTTGGCCACCGGGGAGCTGTTTTTT. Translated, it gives CASSSDGSLATGELFF.

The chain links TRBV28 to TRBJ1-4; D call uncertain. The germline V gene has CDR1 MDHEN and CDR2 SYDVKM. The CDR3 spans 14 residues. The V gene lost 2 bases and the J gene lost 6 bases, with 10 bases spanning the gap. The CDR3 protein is CASSLASGDEKLFF. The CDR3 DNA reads TGTGCCAGCAGTTTAGCCAGTGGCGATGAAAAACTGTTTTTT.

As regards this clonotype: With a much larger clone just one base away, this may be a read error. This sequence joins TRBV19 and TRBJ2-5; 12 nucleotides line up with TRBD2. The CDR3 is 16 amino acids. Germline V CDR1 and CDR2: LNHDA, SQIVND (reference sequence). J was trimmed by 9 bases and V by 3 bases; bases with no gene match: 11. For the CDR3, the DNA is TGTGCCAGTAGTATTCTAGCGGGAGGGCCTGTGGAGGCCCAGTACTTC. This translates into CASSILAGGPVEAQYF.